This T cell receptor beta chain was recovered during a study of T cell repertoires in cytomegalovirus infection. As for the study in general: CMV infection together with matching HLA type was indicated by public TCR beta signatures. Whole-study findings and limits: In two of eight donors, the top clonotype was HLA-C-restricted CMV-specific.

TCRdb used MiXCR to reprocess the reads, holding one entry per CDR3 protein. The sample includes over 100,000 distinct CDR3 sequences, 25% to 35% of them seen just once. This clonotype was seen more than once but under ten times. Its specificity is unknown. Germline loops: CDR1 SGHAT, CDR2 FQDESV (reference sequence). V trimming: 1 base; J trimming: 0 bases; junction bases outside the gene matches: 8. The CDR3 totals 18 residues. This chain links TRBV11-1 with TRBJ2-1, with TRBD2 matching 8 bases. The sequence was collected from a human donor in good health (CMV status not recorded). Some clones in this sample may be carry-over from other donors' samples. The starting material was CD8+ T cells from cultured PBMCs, obtained from culture after CMV antigen stimulation. CDR3 protein: CASSLGTSGWSSYNEQFF. The DNA of the CDR3 is TGTGCCAGCAGCTTAGGAACTAGCGGATGGAGCTCCTACAATGAGCAGTTCTTC. Supplemented by reference TRBV11-1 and TRBJ2-1, the full variable domain reads EAEVAQSPRYKITEKSQAVAFWCDPISGHATLYWYRQILGQGPELLVQFQDESVVDDSQLPKDRFSAERLKGVDSTLKIQPAELGDSAMYLCASSLGTSGWSSYNEQFFGPGTRLTVL.